The TCR beta chain under discussion was sequenced for a study of PD-L1 blockade in urothelial cancer. Study information: From 0 to 3 prior chemotherapy regimens had been given to the patients. Researchers found blood samples held a median of roughly 140,000 T cells.

The CDR3 sequence is 13 residues long. Germline assignment: CDR1 SGHVS and CDR2 FNYEAQ. Trimming removed 5 bases at V and 5 bases at J, with 9 bases between. Clones were sequenced by immunoSEQ multiplex PCR, and TCRdb holds only the in-frame ones, with some missing. The sample shows roughly 50,000 clones, about 68% of them seen only once. Regarding time point: pretreatment peripheral blood. The V and J genes are TRBV7-6 and TRBJ2-2, with D maybe TRBD1 (6 bases). This TCR was recovered from a man between 65 and 79 years old with urothelial cancer. The sample in question was PBMCs, obtained around atezolizumab (anti-PD-L1) treatment. In nucleotides, the CDR3 is TGTGCCAGCAGCCCAGGACAGACCGGGGAGCTGTTTTTT. Translation gives CASSPGQTGELFF.